This is a list of T cell receptor beta chains from one sample in a study of cytomegalovirus exposure and HLA in healthy donors. Sequencing was performed with immunoSEQ multiplex PCR; in TCRdb, only in-frame clones are kept and a portion is missing. Of fewer than 400,000 clones listed, roughly 85% are singletons. Sequencing input: PBMCs. The receptors were gathered from a woman younger than 35 in good health and CMV-seronegative. The CDR3 runs from the conserved cysteine through the conserved F or W. A D gene is named only where the DNA matches it firmly. Size is omitted from some rows. Given values are once, few, many or a class for expanded clones.

clone_size j_call v_call d_call cdr3_aa cdr3_nt
. TRBJ2-5 TRBV5-1 TRBD1 CASSLGGTGGETQYF TGCGCCAGCAGCTTGGGGGGAACAGGGGGAGAGACCCAGTACTTC
. TRBJ1-2 TRBV7-8 . CASSEAGDTYGYTF TGTGCCAGCAGCGAAGCGGGGGACACCTATGGCTACACCTTC
. TRBJ2-7 TRBV6-5 . CASSFSGYYEQYF TGTGCCAGCAGTTTCTCCGGGTACTACGAGCAGTACTTC
. TRBJ1-2 TRBV6-5 TRBD1 CASSYDRAFYGYTF TGTGCCAGCAGTTACGACAGGGCCTTCTATGGCTACACCTTC
. TRBJ2-1 TRBV18 . CASSVFRDSPNEQFF TGTGCCAGCTCAGTCTTCCGGGACTCCCCCAATGAGCAGTTCTTC
. TRBJ2-7 TRBV28 TRBD2 CASSPSGLAESPRYYEQYF TGTGCCAGCAGTCCATCTGGACTAGCGGAGAGCCCGAGGTACTACGAGCAGTACTTC
. TRBJ1-1 TRBV7-2 . CASSPGGRRDTEAFF TGTGCCAGCAGCCCTGGCGGGCGACGGGACACTGAAGCTTTCTTT
. TRBJ2-7 TRBV7-2 TRBD1 CASSPEGGTGTYEQYF TGTGCCAGCAGCCCTGAGGGCGGGACAGGGACCTACGAGCAGTACTTC
. TRBJ2-1 TRBV28 TRBD1 CASSFLGQGYNEQFF TGTGCCAGCAGTTTTTTGGGACAGGGCTACAATGAGCAGTTCTTC
. TRBJ2-7 TRBV4-2 TRBD1 CASSQEIGDRGYEQYF TGTGCCAGCAGCCAAGAAATAGGGGACAGGGGCTACGAGCAGTACTTC
. TRBJ2-5 TRBV4-2 . CASSQEFSRPGETQYF TGTGCCAGCAGCCAAGAATTCTCGAGGCCGGGGGAGACCCAGTACTTC
few TRBJ1-2 TRBV9 . CASSVGTDNYGYTF TGTGCCAGCAGCGTAGGGACAGACAACTATGGCTACACCTTC
. TRBJ2-7 TRBV9 TRBD1 CASSGETGNPYEQYF TGTGCCAGCAGCGGGGAGACAGGGAATCCCTACGAGCAGTACTTC
. TRBJ1-5 TRBV15 . CATSRDPENQPQHF TGTGCCACCAGCAGAGATCCAGAAAATCAGCCCCAGCATTTT
. TRBJ1-1 TRBV7-9 TRBD1 CASSLADRDGTEAFF TGTGCCAGCAGCTTAGCGGACAGGGACGGCACTGAAGCTTTCTTT
. TRBJ1-5 TRBV9 TRBD1 CASSTGQGVSQPQHF TGTGCCAGCAGCACGGGACAGGGAGTAAGTCAGCCCCAGCATTTT
. TRBJ2-7 TRBV6-5 . CASSYSQGYYEQYF TGTGCCAGCAGTTACTCGCAGGGGTATTACGAGCAGTACTTC
. TRBJ2-1 TRBV30 . CAWSVGGAEQFF TGTGCCTGGAGTGTAGGGGGGGCTGAGCAGTTCTTC
. TRBJ2-3 TRBV9 . CASSVAVSESTDTQYF TGTGCCAGCAGCGTCGCAGTTAGCGAAAGCACAGATACGCAGTATTTT
once TRBJ2-7 TRBV6-5 . CASGTLYEQYF TGTGCCAGCGGGACACTTTACGAGCAGTACTTC
. TRBJ2-7 TRBV28 TRBD2 CASSSDWWREASYEQYF TGTGCCAGCAGCTCCGACTGGTGGCGGGAGGCGTCCTACGAGCAGTACTTC
few TRBJ1-1 TRBV6-4 . CASSDQRNTEAFF TGTGCCAGCAGTGATCAGCGGAACACTGAAGCTTTCTTT
. TRBJ2-3 TRBV7-9 . CASSLAQGSKTDTQYF TGTGCCAGCAGCTTAGCTCAGGGGTCGAAAACAGATACGCAGTATTTT
. TRBJ2-1 TRBV9 TRBD2 CASSVGLAGGGQFF TGTGCCAGCAGCGTAGGCTTAGCGGGAGGTGGGCAGTTCTTC
. TRBJ2-1 TRBV4-2 TRBD2 CASSQVGLAENNEQFF TGTGCCAGCAGCCAAGTTGGGCTAGCGGAAAATAATGAGCAGTTCTTC
. TRBJ2-1 TRBV29-1 . CSVEEQAGVNEQFF TGCAGCGTTGAGGAGCAGGCAGGGGTCAATGAGCAGTTCTTC
. TRBJ2-3 TRBV7-2 . CATRPLADRGADTQYF TGTGCCACCCGTCCTCTAGCGGACAGAGGGGCAGATACGCAGTATTTT
. TRBJ2-7 TRBV11-1 . CASSPRTETRYEQYF TGTGCCAGCAGCCCACGGACAGAAACTCGCTACGAGCAGTACTTC
. TRBJ1-1 TRBV14 . CASSQDRMNTEAFF TGTGCCAGCAGCCAAGACAGGATGAACACTGAAGCTTTCTTT
. TRBJ2-7 TRBV28 TRBD1 CASSVTSGTGFRIYEQYF TGTGCCAGCAGTGTCACATCCGGGACAGGGTTTAGAATCTACGAGCAGTACTTC
. TRBJ1-5 TRBV19 . CASTNMPAGTQPQHF TGTGCCAGTACTAATATGCCTGCGGGTACTCAGCCCCAGCATTTT
. TRBJ2-1 TRBV2 . CASVGLLYNEQFF TGTGCCAGCGTCGGACTTCTTTACAATGAGCAGTTCTTC
. TRBJ2-1 TRBV11-3 TRBD2 CASSSLSGTSGSMNEQFF TGTGCCAGCAGCTCCTTAAGCGGGACTAGCGGGAGTATGAATGAGCAGTTCTTC
. TRBJ2-7 TRBV28 . CASSPPLSSLLEQYF TGTGCCAGCAGCCCGCCCCTCTCAAGCTTGCTCGAGCAGTACTTC
. TRBJ2-7 TRBV18 . CASSPGANLPYEQYF TGTGCCAGCTCACCAGGGGCAAACCTTCCCTACGAGCAGTACTTC
once TRBJ2-2 TRBV5-1 . CASSEGAGLSGELFF TGCGCCAGCTCAGAAGGTGCAGGGCTAAGCGGGGAGCTGTTTTTT
. TRBJ1-1 TRBV6-5 . CASRKTGGRTEAFF TGTGCCAGTAGAAAGACAGGAGGAAGGACTGAAGCTTTCTTT
. TRBJ1-1 TRBV9 . CASSPGGGPGNTEAFF TGTGCCAGCAGCCCCGGGGGGGGACCAGGGAACACTGAAGCTTTCTTT
. TRBJ2-5 TRBV19 TRBD1 CASKQGDQETQYF TGTGCCAGTAAGCAGGGGGACCAAGAGACCCAGTACTTC
. TRBJ1-3 TRBV10-3 . CAISEGGNSGNTIYF TGTGCCATCAGTGAGGGGGGGAACTCTGGAAACACCATATATTTT
. TRBJ1-1 TRBV5-1 TRBD1 CASSSRTGGVNTEAFF TGCGCCAGCAGCTCACGGACAGGAGGGGTGAACACTGAAGCTTTCTTT
. TRBJ2-3 TRBV28 . CASSFLPTKTDTQYF TGTGCCAGCAGTTTCCTTCCGACAAAAACAGATACGCAGTATTTT
once TRBJ2-1 TRBV4-1 . CASSHPLAEQFF TGCGCCAGCAGCCACCCTTTGGCTGAGCAGTTCTTC
. TRBJ2-1 TRBV9 . CASSVGSSYNEQFF TGTGCCAGCAGCGTAGGGTCCAGCTACAATGAGCAGTTCTTC
. TRBJ2-3 TRBV5-1 . CASSLSPGSDTQYF TGCGCCAGCAGCTTGAGTCCGGGATCAGATACGCAGTATTTT
once TRBJ1-4 TRBV27 . CASSSMDIPEKLFF TGTGCCAGCAGTTCTATGGACATTCCCGAAAAACTGTTTTTT
once TRBJ2-1 TRBV2 . CASGGRAGVSNEQFF TGTGCCAGCGGGGGGCGCGCGGGAGTTAGCAATGAGCAGTTCTTC
. TRBJ1-1 TRBV29-1 TRBD1 CSVYQGAKWFF TGCAGCGTTTATCAGGGGGCGAAGTGGTTCTTT
. TRBJ2-7 TRBV4-3 . CASSQDSGDSYEQYF TGCGCCAGCAGCCAAGATTCAGGGGACTCCTACGAGCAGTACTTC
. TRBJ1-2 TRBV6-5 TRBD1 CASRQGMFAYGYTF TGTGCCAGCAGACAGGGGATGTTCGCCTATGGCTACACCTTC
. TRBJ1-2 TRBV7-9 TRBD1 CASSQNDRAHGYTF TGTGCCAGCAGCCAAAACGACAGGGCCCATGGCTACACCTTC
once TRBJ1-2 TRBV28 . CASSYAPGYYGYTF TGTGCCAGCAGCTACGCTCCAGGGTACTATGGCTACACCTTC
few TRBJ2-5 TRBV18 TRBD1 CASSPKDRGGETQYF TGTGCCAGCTCACCTAAGGACAGGGGAGGGGAGACCCAGTACTTC